These 10 T cell receptor beta chains were all obtained from the same sample, sequenced in a study of Graves' ophthalmopathy and Graves' hyperthyroidism. RNA transcripts provided the template for amplifying TCR beta CDR3 regions. Second-round multiplex PCR came after first-round RT-PCR with HTBI primers. One entry per CDR3 protein results from TCRdb running MiXCR on the multiplex PCR reads. The table has around 400,000 distinct CDR3 sequences, around 20% seen once; the top ten hold around 3%. The sample was peripheral blood. These receptors originate from a woman between 18 and 29 years old with stable Graves' hyperthyroidism.

J is TRBJ1-6 and V is TRBV20-1, with a tentative D call TRBD1 (5 bases). Trimming pared 0 bases from V and 0 bases from J, leaving 9 bases between. This CDR3 has 16 residues. Germline V lookup: CDR1 DFQATT, CDR2 SNEGSKA (reference sequence). The CDR3 spells CSARDRQSSYNSPLHF. The DNA of the CDR3 is TGCAGTGCTAGAGATCGACAGAGCTCCTATAATTCACCCCTCCACTTT.

This clonotype was recorded a few times. The chain combines TRBV24-1 with TRBJ2-7, with 7 positions matching TRBD2. The CDR3 is made up of 13 amino acids. V lost 4 bases to trimming and J lost 4 bases; unmatched junction nucleotides: 3. The germline V gene encodes CDR1 KGHDR and CDR2 SFDVKD. Here the CDR3 reads CATSDGGKYEQYF. In DNA form, the CDR3 reads TGTGCCACCAGTGACGGGGGGAAATACGAGCAGTACTTC.

In this sample, this clonotype turned up a few times. V and J are TRBV29-1 and TRBJ1-4; D is perhaps TRBD1 (5 bases). In germline, CDR1 is SQVTM, CDR2 ANQGSEA. V was trimmed by 7 bases and J by 0 bases, leaving 12 bases between them. CDR3 length: 14 residues. In DNA, the CDR3 is TGCAGCGCCTGTCCAGGGACAACTAATGAAAAACTGTTTTTT. Amino acids: CSACPGTTNEKLFF. The variable domain in full, completed from reference TRBV29-1 and TRBJ1-4, reads SAVISQKPSRDICQRGTSLTIQCQVDSQVTMMFWYRQQPGQSLTLIATANQGSEATYESGFVIDKFPISRPNLTFSTLTVSNMSPEDSSIYLCSACPGTTNEKLFFGSGTQLSVL.

This clonotype was found many times. The V call is TRBV2, the J call TRBJ2-2, with D possibly matching TRBD1 (5 bases). V dropped 6 bases and J dropped 2 bases, with 10 bases sitting between them. Germline V CDR1 and CDR2: SNHLY, FYNNEI. The CDR3 contains 14 residues. CDR3 nucleotide sequence: TGTGCCAGCAGCCCGGACACCAACACCGGGGAGCTGTTTTTT. It translates to CASSPDTNTGELFF.

This clonotype was observed many times. This CDR3 is CASSFTGGSGGYTF. CDR3 in DNA: TGTGCCAGCAGTTTTACAGGGGGCTCGGGTGGCTACACCTTC. V and J are TRBV27 and TRBJ1-2, with 9 bases fitting TRBD1. This CDR3 is 14 amino acids long. The trim removed 3 bases at V and 7 bases at J, leaving 6 bases unmatched. CDR1 and CDR2 (germline): MNHEY, SMNVEV (reference sequence).

V and J are TRBV18 and TRBJ2-7; weak D call: TRBD1 (6 bases). This CDR3 has 15 residues. Looked up from germline, CDR1 is KGHSH and CDR2 is LQKENI. Trimming stripped 2 bases from V and 0 bases from J, with 11 bases between. CDR3: CASSPSGTYSYEQYF. The DNA for the CDR3 is TGTGCCAGCTCACCAAGTGGGACATACTCCTACGAGCAGTACTTC. The entire variable domain, with the rest obtained from reference TRBV18 and TRBJ2-7, is as follows: NAGVMQNPRHLVRRRGQEARLRCSPMKGHSHVYWYRQLPEEGLKFMVYLQKENIIDESGMPKERFSAEFPKEGPSILRIQQVVRGDSAAYFCASSPSGTYSYEQYFGPGTRLTVT.

V is TRBV18 and J is TRBJ2-7; no clear D. V lost 0 bases to trimming and J lost 2 bases, with 8 bases between them. The germline V gene encodes CDR1 KGHSH and CDR2 LQKENI. CDR3 length: 14 amino acids. This CDR3 reads CASSPPSRPYEQYF. The CDR3 nucleotides are TGTGCCAGCTCACCACCTTCCAGACCCTACGAGCAGTACTTC.

The sample holds many counts of this clonotype. This chain joins TRBV2 and TRBJ1-2; TRBD1 matches at 7 bases. The junction had 3 bases not matched to a gene; V was cut back by 5 bases and J by 6 bases. Germline-derived CDR1 and CDR2 are SNHLY and FYNNEI. CDR3 length: 12 amino acids. DNA for the CDR3: TGTGCCAGCAGTACAGGGGTTGATGGCTACACCTTC. This sequence encodes CASSTGVDGYTF.

This clonotype was recorded at least ten times. The chain uses TRBV6-2 or TRBV6-3 and TRBJ2-4; 8 positions agree with TRBD1. Trimming removed 2 bases from V and 4 bases from J; junction bases left unmatched: 1. The CDR3 loop spans 14 amino acids. Germline CDR1 MNHEY, CDR2 SVGEGT. The CDR3 reads CASSYGQGKNIQYF. Here the CDR3 DNA reads TGTGCCAGCAGTTACGGACAGGGAAAAAACATTCAGTACTTC.

This clonotype was seen many times. The chain combines TRBV6-4 with TRBJ2-4, with 7 positions matching TRBD2. The V gene end was trimmed by 5 bases and the J gene end by 6 bases; junction bases not matched to a gene: 22. CDR1 is MRHNA, CDR2 SNTAGT, per germline. The CDR3 sequence is 19 residues long. CDR3 sequence: CASSLGTADGRMFRNIQYF. In DNA form, the CDR3 reads TGTGCCAGCAGTCTCGGGACGGCGGACGGGAGGATGTTTCGAAACATTCAGTACTTC.